This T cell receptor beta chain stems from a study of spatial heterogeneity in lung cancer. Study-level information: Raw sequencing reads included, on average, more than 9.5 appearances of each unique TCR and UMI combination.

This clonotype was picked up many times. As yet, its antigen is unknown. Study-wide findings and caveats: Nonsynonymous mutations, ubiquitous and regional, were tracked respectively by counts of ubiquitous and regional expanded TCRs. Intratumoral expanded alpha and beta TCR counts were found to track tumor mutation counts.

Time point defined: sample taken at primary tumor resection. Tumor, nontumor lung or frozen PBMC supplied whole RNA, sequenced without sorting. Carried by each TCR cDNA molecule was a unique molecular identifier. TCRdb ran MiXCR on the 5' RACE reads and lists one entry per CDR3 protein. The data show 16,000 or so distinct CDR3 sequences, with approximately 7% seen just once and about 20% held by the top ten. This TCR was sampled from a female donor with early-stage non-small cell lung cancer. This specimen consisted of lung tumor tissue, obtained at surgery.

DNA of the CDR3: TGCGCCAGCAGCTTGGGAGACAGGGTCGGCTACACCTTC. As protein: CASSLGDRVGYTF. This chain uses TRBV5-1 with TRBJ1-2; 7 bases line up with TRBD1. Germline values: CDR1 SGHRS, CDR2 YFSETQ. The J segment lost 8 bases and the V segment lost 0 bases, leaving 4 bases of the junction unmatched. The CDR3 contains 13 residues.